The 20 T cell receptor beta chains below all came from one sample that was sequenced in a study of blood T cell repertoires in COVID-19 (dated by TCRdb to about 2020). Receptors were amplified or captured by the immunoSEQ multiplex PCR assay. TCRdb holds this immuneACCESS table with in-frame rearrangements only. Some clones are missing; in checked studies, unresolved V genes explain under half, and the rest has no known cause. Here the sample has some 62,000 clones; roughly four fifths occur a single time. 4% to 5.5% of the sample belongs to the ten largest clones. Sequenced material: peripheral blood. The source is a human donor in a cohort sampled during active COVID-19.

The rearrangement joins TRBV3-1 (or the pseudogene TRBV3-2) to TRBJ1-3, with D perhaps matching TRBD1 (5 bases). Germline V gene sequence: CDR1 LGHDT, CDR2 YNNKEL (reference sequence). Trimming cost V 2 bases and J 0 bases, with 11 bases left between them. The CDR3 is 16 amino acids. CDR3 region: CASSQWGGPSGNTIYF. The CDR3 DNA follows: TGTGCCAGCAGCCAATGGGGGGGACCCTCTGGAAACACCATATATTTT.

Comments on this clone: The same CDR3 also results from other DNA sequences found in this sample. The chain uses TRBV5-1 and TRBJ2-7; 7 bases line up with TRBD1. The CDR3 has 14 residues. Looked up from germline, CDR1 is SGHRS and CDR2 is YFSETQ. J lost 2 bases, V lost 0 bases, and 2 bases had no gene match. CDR3 nucleotide sequence: TGCGCCAGCAGCTTGGCTCAGGGGGCCTACGAGCAGTACTTC. Amino acids: CASSLAQGAYEQYF.

The chain carries TRBV6-5 and TRBJ1-6, with a possible D match to TRBD1 (5 bases). The CDR3 covers 13 residues. CDR1 and CDR2 (germline): MNHEY, SVGAGI. V was shortened by 6 bases and J by 7 bases, with 10 bases between the two germline ends. The CDR3 sequence: CASRQGGNSPLHF. Here the CDR3 DNA reads TGTGCCAGCAGGCAGGGTGGGAATTCACCCCTCCACTTT.

The gene calls are TRBV7-9 and TRBJ2-7, with 8 bases matching TRBD1. Germline CDR1 reads SEHNR; CDR2 reads FQNEAQ (reference sequence). Germline trimming cut 1 base from V and 6 bases from J; bases unmatched to any gene: 5. The CDR3 is 14 amino acids. The CDR3 DNA reads as TGTGCCAGCAGCTTAGGGACAGGGAATGGCGAGCAGTACTTC. It is translated as CASSLGTGNGEQYF.

V gene TRBV27 combines with J gene TRBJ2-7, with TRBD1 identical over 7 bases. Germline values: CDR1 MNHEY, CDR2 SMNVEV (reference sequence). The CDR3 runs 15 residues. J gave up 0 bases and V 4 bases, and 6 bases lay outside the gene matches. CDR3 protein: CASSWRTGPSYEQYF. In nucleotides, the CDR3 is TGTGCCAGCAGTTGGCGGACAGGCCCCTCCTACGAGCAGTACTTC.

This clone has only a few counts. This chain joins TRBV20-1 and TRBJ1-4, with D hard to call. V gave up 3 bases and J gave up 5 bases, with 13 bases separating them. Germline V gives CDR1 DFQATT, CDR2 SNEGSKA (reference sequence). The CDR3 length is 14 residues. CDR3 loop: CSASDSTENEKLFF. The CDR3 DNA reads TGCAGTGCTAGTGACTCGACGGAGAATGAAAAACTGTTTTTT.

This clone was seen more than once but under ten times. V and J are TRBV11-2 and TRBJ2-7; TRBD2 agrees at 7 bases. J lost 4 bases, V lost 4 bases, and 7 bases had no gene match. The CDR3 runs to 14 residues. CDR1 SGHAT and CDR2 FQNNGV come from the germline V gene. CDR3 nucleotide sequence: TGTGCCAGCAGCTCGCTAGCGGTGATGTACGAGCAGTACTTC. Protein product: CASSSLAVMYEQYF. Drawing the rest from reference TRBV11-2 and TRBJ2-7, the complete variable domain is EAGVAQSPRYKIIEKRQSVAFWCNPISGHATLYWYQQILGQGPKLLIQFQNNGVVDDSQLPKDRFSAERLKGVDSTLKIQPAKLEDSAVYLCASSSLAVMYEQYFGPGTRLTVT.

The rearrangement links TRBV28 to TRBJ2-7; D is ambiguous. Germline-derived CDR1 and CDR2 are MDHEN and SYDVKM. V lost 3 bases to trimming and J lost 4 bases, with 10 bases between them. The CDR3 spans 13 residues. CDR3 loop: CASSLFGRYEQYF. The CDR3 bases are TGTGCCAGCAGTTTGTTTGGCCGTTACGAGCAGTACTTC. Full variable domain (rest looked up from reference TRBV28 and TRBJ2-7): DVKVTQSSRYLVKRTGEKVFLECVQDMDHENMFWYRQDPGLGLRLIYFSYDVKMKEKGDIPEGYSVSREKKERFSLILESASTNQTSMYLCASSLFGRYEQYFGPGTRLTVT.

In DNA, the CDR3 is TGTGCCAGCAGCATGGACAGGGGGAATGAAAAACTGTTTTTT. Translation: CASSMDRGNEKLFF. This chain uses TRBV5-4 with TRBJ1-4, with 10 bases identical to TRBD1. The germline V gene encodes CDR1 SGHNT and CDR2 YYREEE (reference sequence). V lost 4 bases and J lost 5; bases outside the gene matches: 2. The CDR3 has 14 amino acids.

This rearrangement joins TRBV29-1 to TRBJ1-1; TRBD1 matches 7 bases. The CDR3 sequence is 10 residues long. The J segment lost 7 bases and the V segment lost 4 bases, leaving 0 bases of the junction unmatched. Germline values: CDR1 SQVTM, CDR2 ANQGSEA. The CDR3 sequence is CSVGQGEAFF. The CDR3 DNA follows: TGCAGCGTTGGACAGGGTGAAGCTTTCTTT.

The chain uses TRBV18 and TRBJ2-1; 13 positions agree with TRBD2. Per germline, CDR1 KGHSH and CDR2 LQKENI. V was clipped by 1 base and J by 6 bases; unmatched bases: 6. CDR3 length: 17 residues. Here the CDR3 DNA reads TGTGCCAGCTCACCACAGACTAGCGGGGGGCCGATCAATGAGCAGTTCTTC. Protein product: CASSPQTSGGPINEQFF. Supplemented by reference TRBV18 and TRBJ2-1, the full variable domain reads NAGVMQNPRHLVRRRGQEARLRCSPMKGHSHVYWYRQLPEEGLKFMVYLQKENIIDESGMPKERFSAEFPKEGPSILRIQQVVRGDSAAYFCASSPQTSGGPINEQFFGPGTRLTVL.

CDR3 DNA: TGTGCCAGCAGCCTGGGCCTCCGTGAAAAACTGTTTTTT. Protein sequence: CASSLGLREKLFF. This chain links TRBV4-2 with TRBJ1-4; no definite D call. The V end lost 4 bases, the J end lost 7 bases, and 10 bases lay between the germline ends. The V gene's germline CDR1 is LGHNA and CDR2 YNFKEQ. There are 13 residues in the CDR3.

The rearrangement uses TRBV19 and TRBJ1-2; D might be TRBD1 (6 bases). This CDR3 is built from 15 residues. Trimming took 3 bases from V and 4 from J, leaving 15 bases between them. CDR1 LNHDA and CDR2 SQIVND come from the germline V gene (reference sequence). CDR3 DNA sequence: TGTGCCAGTAGTATGGGAGAACAGGGCCTCTATGGCTACACCTTC. This translates into CASSMGEQGLYGYTF. The full variable domain, its missing parts supplied by reference TRBV19 and TRBJ1-2, is DGGITQSPKYLFRKEGQNVTLSCEQNLNHDAMYWYRQDPGQGLRLIYYSQIVNDFQKGDIAEGYSVSREKKESFPLTVTSAQKNPTAFYLCASSMGEQGLYGYTFGSGTRLTVV.

This chain links TRBV6-2 or TRBV6-3 with TRBJ2-3; 10 bases map to TRBD1. Germline CDR1 is MNHEY and CDR2 is SVGEGT. The CDR3 is 15 residues long. V lost 5 bases to trimming and J lost 5 bases; unmatched junction nucleotides: 7. The chain's CDR3 is CASSPRDRGGDTQYF. The CDR3, as DNA: TGTGCCAGCAGTCCCCGGGACAGGGGAGGAGATACGCAGTATTTT.

In its sample, this clone was seen a few times. The chain is built from TRBV7-9 and TRBJ1-3; TRBD1 matches 9 bases. Germline V gene sequence: CDR1 SEHNR, CDR2 FQNEAQ (reference sequence). The length of the CDR3 is 15 residues. Losses at the gene ends were 5 bases for V and 6 bases for J; bases not matched to a gene: 8. This CDR3 is CASSQGQGRENTIYF. CDR3 DNA sequence: TGTGCCAGCAGCCAGGGACAGGGCCGGGAAAACACCATATATTTT.

The chain employs TRBV19 and TRBJ1-2; D perhaps matches TRBD1 (5 bases). The germline V gene has CDR1 LNHDA and CDR2 SQIVND (reference sequence). V was clipped by 3 bases and J by 7 bases, with 9 bases between them. The CDR3 covers 12 residues. The CDR3 region has the DNA TGTGCCAGTAGTATTGCAGGGATTGGCTACACCTTC. It encodes CASSIAGIGYTF.

This chain links TRBV5-8 with TRBJ1-5; D might be TRBD1 (5 bases). This CDR3 has 15 amino acids. Germline assignment: CDR1 SGHTS and CDR2 YDEGEE. V was shortened by 0 bases and J by 5 bases, with 12 bases between the two germline ends. CDR3 protein: CASSLATGYYQPQHF. For the CDR3, the DNA is TGTGCCAGCAGCTTGGCCACAGGTTACTATCAGCCCCAGCATTTT.

The rearrangement uses TRBV9 and TRBJ2-2, with D perhaps TRBD1 (6 bases). The CDR3 has 14 amino acids. Germline lookup yields CDR1 SGDLS and CDR2 YYNGEE. V gave up 7 bases and J gave up 3 bases, with 13 bases separating them. The CDR3 here is CASQNRDDTGELFF. The CDR3 DNA sequence: TGTGCCAGCCAGAACAGGGACGACACCGGGGAGCTGTTTTTT.

This clone was found once. The chain joins TRBV5-1 to TRBJ1-6, with a tentative D call TRBD1 (6 bases). The CDR3 length is 13 residues. V lost 6 bases and J 11 bases, leaving 15 bases between the germline ends. Per the germline V gene, CDR1 is SGHRS and CDR2 is YFSETQ. CDR3 loop: CASTPQGRPPLHF. The CDR3 nucleotides read TGCGCCAGCACCCCCCAGGGGCGGCCACCCCTCCACTTT.

In DNA form, the CDR3 reads TGTGCCAGCAGTTACCCGCCACGGGGTGAGAACACTGAAGCTTTCTTT. Translating gives CASSYPPRGENTEAFF. The chain combines TRBV6-6 with TRBJ1-1; D not resolved. CDR1 is MNHNY, CDR2 SVGAGI, per germline (reference sequence). Trimming left V 2 bases short and J 1 base short, with 14 bases between. This CDR3 has 16 amino acids.